Following are 20 T cell receptor beta chains from one sample sequenced in a study of OX40 agonist ivuxolimab in advanced cancers. Libraries were prepared by immunoSEQ multiplex PCR; TCRdb keeps only in-frame clonotypes and omits some of them. The repertoire holds tens of thousands of clones, with 84% as singletons. Sample: CD4+ or CD8+ T cells sorted from blood, taken in a trial of the OX40 agonist ivuxolimab. The receptors stem from an adult with an advanced solid tumor such as melanoma, head and neck, liver or kidney cancer.

The chain carries TRBV7-9 and TRBJ1-1; maybe TRBD1 (5 bases). The germline V and J ends were trimmed by 5 bases and 4 bases, with 11 bases remaining between them. Germline V gene lookup returns CDR1 SEHNR and CDR2 FQNEAQ (reference sequence). The CDR3 consists of 13 residues. CDR3 coding DNA: TGTGCCAGCAGCAAAATGGGGGGCACTGAAGCTTTCTTT. This translates into CASSKMGGTEAFF. The whole variable domain, remainder taken from reference TRBV7-9 and TRBJ1-1, is DTGVSQNPRHKITKRGQNVTFRCDPISEHNRLYWYRQTLGQGPEFLTYFQNEAQLEKSRLLSDRFSAERPKGSFSTLEIQRTEQGDSAMYLCASSKMGGTEAFFGQGTRLTVV.

The chain carries TRBV2 and TRBJ1-2; D is unclear. Trimming removed 1 base at V and 4 bases at J, with 10 bases between. The CDR3 is made up of 14 amino acids. Germline CDR1 is SNHLY and CDR2 is FYNNEI. Written as DNA, the CDR3 is TGTGCCAGCAGTGAAGGCGTGGTTCCCTATGGCTACACCTTC. Amino acid sequence: CASSEGVVPYGYTF. Full variable domain (rest looked up from reference TRBV2 and TRBJ1-2): EPEVTQTPSHQVTQMGQEVILRCVPISNHLYFYWYRQILGQKVEFLVSFYNNEISEKSEIFDDQFSVERPDGSNFTLKIRSTKLEDSAMYFCASSEGVVPYGYTFGSGTRLTVV.

The chain joins TRBV4-3 to TRBJ1-5; 7 bases are shared with TRBD1. From germline, CDR1 is LGHNA and CDR2 YSLEER. This CDR3 has 15 residues. The junction had 4 bases not matched to a gene; V was cut back by 1 base and J by 4 bases. CDR3 loop: CASSQGTGGNQPQHF. The CDR3 nucleotides are TGCGCCAGCAGCCAAGGGACAGGAGGAAATCAGCCCCAGCATTTT.

In its sample, this clone was seen once. The CDR3 DNA is TGCGCCAGCAGCTTGACCGGGACAGACGACACTGAAGCTTTCTTT. Translation gives CASSLTGTDDTEAFF. The chain couples TRBV5-1 to TRBJ1-1; TRBD1 matches at 7 bases. Trimming at V came to 1 base and at J to 3 bases, leaving 6 bases not matched to a gene. CDR1 and CDR2 from the germline V gene are SGHRS and YFSETQ. The CDR3 covers 15 residues.

The chain links TRBV7-9 to TRBJ1-3; possible D gene TRBD1, 5 bases. The V and J ends lost 4 bases and 9 bases respectively, with 19 bases between them. The CDR3 consists of 15 residues. Germline assignment: CDR1 SEHNR and CDR2 FQNEAQ (reference sequence). CDR3 in DNA: TGTGCCAGCAGCTCGACAGCGTCCCCCGGAGGCACCATATATTTT. The encoded protein is CASSSTASPGGTIYF.

The chain uses TRBV5-1 and TRBJ1-5; D is possibly TRBD1 (5 bases). The ends were cut back, 0 bases at V and 0 bases at J, with 10 bases in the middle. CDR3 size: 16 residues. Germline values: CDR1 SGHRS, CDR2 YFSETQ. The DNA for the CDR3 is TGCGCCAGCAGCTTGGCCCCCGGGGCTAGCAATCAGCCCCAGCATTTT. Translating it yields CASSLAPGASNQPQHF.

J is TRBJ1-2 and V is TRBV5-4, with 12 bases identical to TRBD1. The V gene end was trimmed by 1 base and the J gene end by 4 bases; junction bases not matched to a gene: 8. Germline V CDR1 and CDR2: SGHNT, YYREEE (reference sequence). The CDR3 totals 17 residues. The CDR3 sequence is CASSLLGQGAGSYGYTF. The CDR3 DNA reads TGTGCCAGCAGCTTGCTGGGACAGGGGGCTGGTAGCTATGGCTACACCTTC. The full variable domain, rest sourced from reference TRBV5-4 and TRBJ1-2, is ETGVTQSPTHLIKTRGQQVTLRCSSQSGHNTVSWYQQALGQGPQFIFQYYREEENGRGNFPPRFSGLQFPNYSSELNVNALELDDSALYLCASSLLGQGAGSYGYTFGSGTRLTVV.

The chain is built from TRBV5-1 and TRBJ1-2, with D tentatively TRBD1 (5 bases). Germline assignment: CDR1 SGHRS and CDR2 YFSETQ. CDR3 length: 14 amino acids. V gave up 4 bases and J gave up 6 bases, with 16 bases separating them. CDR3 in DNA: TGCGCCAGCAGCGCCAGGCCGGGGGACCATGGCTACACCTTC. Translation gives CASSARPGDHGYTF.

The chain employs TRBV6-5 and TRBJ2-2; 8 nucleotides line up with TRBD1. CDR3 length: 15 residues. Germline V CDR1 and CDR2: MNHEY, SVGAGI. Trimming removed 0 bases from V and 5 bases from J; junction bases left unmatched: 2. CDR3 sequence (DNA): TGTGCCAGCAGTTACTCCGGGACAGGAACCGGGGAGCTGTTTTTT. Its protein product is CASSYSGTGTGELFF.

This chain connects TRBV5-1 to TRBJ1-1; 8 nucleotides line up with TRBD1. After removal of 4 bases from V and 1 base from J, the junction contained 9 bases not matched to a gene. Germline-derived CDR1 and CDR2 are SGHRS and YFSETQ. The CDR3 is 16 amino acids. CDR3 residues: CASSPRPTGENTEAFF. CDR3 DNA sequence: TGCGCCAGCAGCCCCCGCCCGACAGGGGAGAACACTGAAGCTTTCTTT. The entire variable domain, with the rest obtained from reference TRBV5-1 and TRBJ1-1, is as follows: KAGVTQTPRYLIKTRGQQVTLSCSPISGHRSVSWYQQTPGQGLQFLFEYFSETQRNKGNFPGRFSGRQFSNSRSEMNVSTLELGDSALYLCASSPRPTGENTEAFFGQGTRLTVV.

This sequence joins TRBV7-2 and TRBJ1-5; D not certain. Trimming took off 4 bases at V and 5 bases at J, with 0 bases between the two ends. This CDR3 comprises 10 residues. The germline V gene has CDR1 SGHTA and CDR2 FQGNSA. The CDR3: CASSYQPQHF. The CDR3 DNA reads as TGTGCCAGCAGCTATCAGCCCCAGCATTTT.

This clone was recorded only once. In nucleotides, the CDR3 is TGCGCCAGCAGCCAAGCGCCCGAAGCCCCAGAAGAGCAGTACTTC. It specifies CASSQAPEAPEEQYF. This rearrangement joins TRBV4-3 to TRBJ2-7, with no clear D. This CDR3 comprises 15 residues. V was cut by 1 base and J by 7 bases, with 17 bases left in between. Germline values: CDR1 LGHNA, CDR2 YSLEER.

This chain's CDR3 is CATSRVMGPADYGYTF. The CDR3 coding sequence is TGTGCCACCAGCAGAGTCATGGGACCAGCAGACTATGGCTACACCTTC. The chain recombines TRBV15 with TRBJ1-2; D is possibly TRBD1 (5 bases). Germline V lookup: CDR1 LNHNV, CDR2 YYDKDF (reference sequence). The CDR3 totals 16 residues. V was cut by 1 base and J by 3 bases, with 15 bases left in between.

The chain combines TRBV15 with TRBJ2-1, with TRBD2 matching 11 bases. CDR1 and CDR2 from the germline V gene are LNHNV and YYDKDF (reference sequence). Trimming at V came to 1 base and at J to 12 bases, leaving 5 bases not matched to a gene. The CDR3 has 14 amino acids. CDR3 in DNA: TGTGCCACCAGCAGAGGTGATAGCGGGAGGGTGCAGTTCTTC. Encoded protein: CATSRGDSGRVQFF.

The gene calls are TRBV6-1 and TRBJ1-4; 10 nucleotides line up with TRBD1. There are 14 residues in the CDR3. V trimming: 7 bases; J trimming: 8 bases; junction bases outside the gene matches: 7. Germline CDR1 is MNHNS and CDR2 is SASEGT. The CDR3 sequence is CASTRQGAGEKLFF. DNA of the CDR3: TGTGCCAGCACTAGACAGGGGGCAGGCGAAAAACTGTTTTTT.

This chain uses TRBV30 with TRBJ1-6; D not certain. The germline V gene encodes CDR1 GTSNPN and CDR2 SVGIG (reference sequence). V was pared by 2 bases and J by 0 bases, with 20 bases between. The CDR3 has 19 amino acids. The CDR3 DNA is TGTGCCTGGAGTCAACGGGTTTCGGCCGCGGGCTCCTATAATTCACCCCTCCACTTT. Residues: CAWSQRVSAAGSYNSPLHF.

J is TRBJ2-5 and V is TRBV7-8, with D maybe TRBD1 (7 bases). Germline V gene data show CDR1 as SGHVS and CDR2 as FQNEAQ. This CDR3 spans 15 amino acids. Trimming stripped 5 bases from V and 2 bases from J, with 15 bases between. As DNA, the CDR3 is TGTGCCAGCAGCCGAGGGGCGGGACAGCAAGAGACCCAGTACTTC. It specifies CASSRGAGQQETQYF.

The chain combines TRBV19 with TRBJ1-1, with TRBD1 matching 9 bases. CDR1 is LNHDA and CDR2 is SQIVND in the germline V gene (reference sequence). The CDR3 sequence is 14 residues long. Germline trimming cut 7 bases from V and 1 base from J; bases unmatched to any gene: 4. CDR3 sequence: CASTGQGTNTEAFF. Written as DNA, the CDR3 is TGTGCCAGTACTGGACAGGGGACGAACACTGAAGCTTTCTTT.

This clone was seen once. The chain couples TRBV7-2 to TRBJ1-2; 8 bases agree with TRBD1. V lost 5 bases to trimming and J lost 1 base; unmatched junction nucleotides: 6. This CDR3 comprises 15 residues. Germline CDR1 is SGHTA and CDR2 is FQGNSA. The CDR3 sequence: CASSLQGALNYGYTF. For the CDR3, the DNA is TGTGCCAGCAGCCTCCAGGGGGCTCTTAACTATGGCTACACCTTC. Full variable domain (missing parts from reference TRBV7-2 and TRBJ1-2): GAGVSQSPSNKVTEKGKDVELRCDPISGHTALYWYRQSLGQGLEFLIYFQGNSAPDKSGLPSDRFSAERTGGSVSTLTIQRTQQEDSAVYLCASSLQGALNYGYTFGSGTRLTVV.

V is TRBV28 and J is TRBJ1-5; 7 bases align to TRBD1. CDR1 and CDR2 from the germline V gene are MDHEN and SYDVKM. CDR3 length: 15 residues. The V and J ends lost 6 bases and 9 bases, in that order; junction bases with no gene match: 14. In DNA, the CDR3 is TGTGCCAGCAGACCCGGGACAGCCCTTAGTTCGCCCCAGCATTTT. It specifies CASRPGTALSSPQHF.